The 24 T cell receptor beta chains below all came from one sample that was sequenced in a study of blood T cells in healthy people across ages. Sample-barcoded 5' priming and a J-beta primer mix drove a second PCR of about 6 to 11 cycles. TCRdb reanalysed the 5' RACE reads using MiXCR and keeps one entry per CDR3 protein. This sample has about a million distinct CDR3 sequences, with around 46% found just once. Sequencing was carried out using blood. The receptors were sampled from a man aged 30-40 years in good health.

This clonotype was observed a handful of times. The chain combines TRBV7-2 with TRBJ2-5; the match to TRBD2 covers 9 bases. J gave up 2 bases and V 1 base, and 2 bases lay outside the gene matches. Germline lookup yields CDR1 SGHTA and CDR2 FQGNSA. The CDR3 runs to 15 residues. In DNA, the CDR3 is TGTGCCAGCAGCTTAGGCGGGGGGGGACAAGAGACCCAGTACTTC. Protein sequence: CASSLGGGGQETQYF.

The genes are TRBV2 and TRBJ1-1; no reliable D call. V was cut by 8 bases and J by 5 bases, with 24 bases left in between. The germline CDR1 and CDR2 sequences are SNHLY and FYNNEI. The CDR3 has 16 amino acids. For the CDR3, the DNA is TGTGCCAGCTCTTCACAAGCGGGCGGTGCAGTGACTGAAGCTTTCTTT. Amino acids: CASSSQAGGAVTEAFF.

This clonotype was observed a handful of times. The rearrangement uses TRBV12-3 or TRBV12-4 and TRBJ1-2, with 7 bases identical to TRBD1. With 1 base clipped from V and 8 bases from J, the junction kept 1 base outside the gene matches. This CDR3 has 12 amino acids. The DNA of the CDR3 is TGTGCCAGCAGTTTAGAGGGGGCGGGCTACACCTTC. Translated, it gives CASSLEGAGYTF.

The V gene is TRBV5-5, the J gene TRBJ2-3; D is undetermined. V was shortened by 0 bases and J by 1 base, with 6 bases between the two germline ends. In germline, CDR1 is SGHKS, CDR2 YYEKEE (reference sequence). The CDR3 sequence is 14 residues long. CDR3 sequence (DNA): TGTGCCAGCAGCTTGGGGTTCGGCACAGATACGCAGTATTTT. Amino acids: CASSLGFGTDTQYF.

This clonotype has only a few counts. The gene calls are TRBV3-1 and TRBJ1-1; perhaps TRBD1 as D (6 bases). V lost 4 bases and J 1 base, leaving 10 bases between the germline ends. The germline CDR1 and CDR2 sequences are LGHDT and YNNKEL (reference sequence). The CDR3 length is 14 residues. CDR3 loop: CASSPRGENTEAFF. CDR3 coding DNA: TGTGCCAGCAGCCCCAGGGGCGAGAACACTGAAGCTTTCTTT.

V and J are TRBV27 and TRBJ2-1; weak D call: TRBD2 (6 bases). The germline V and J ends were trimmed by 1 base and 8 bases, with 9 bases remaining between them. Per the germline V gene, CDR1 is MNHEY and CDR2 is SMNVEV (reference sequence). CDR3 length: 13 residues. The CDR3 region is CASSLFWGDEQFF. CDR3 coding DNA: TGTGCCAGCAGTTTATTTTGGGGGGATGAGCAGTTCTTC.

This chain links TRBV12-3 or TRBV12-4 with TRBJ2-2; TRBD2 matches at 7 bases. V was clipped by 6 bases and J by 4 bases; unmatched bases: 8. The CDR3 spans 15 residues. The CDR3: CASSLGGGITGELFF. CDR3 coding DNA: TGTGCCAGCAGCCTGGGGGGGGGAATCACCGGGGAGCTGTTTTTT.

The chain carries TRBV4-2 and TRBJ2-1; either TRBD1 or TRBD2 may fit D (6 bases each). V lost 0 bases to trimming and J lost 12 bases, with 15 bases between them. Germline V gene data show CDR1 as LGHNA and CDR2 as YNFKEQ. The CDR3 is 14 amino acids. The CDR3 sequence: CASSQDLGGGRQFF. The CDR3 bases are TGTGCCAGCAGCCAAGATCTTGGAGGGGGGCGGCAGTTCTTC.

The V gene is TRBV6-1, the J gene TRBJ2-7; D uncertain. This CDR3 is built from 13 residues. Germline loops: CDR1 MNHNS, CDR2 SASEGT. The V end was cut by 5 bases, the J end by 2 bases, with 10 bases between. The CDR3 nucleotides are TGTGCCAGCAGTAAGGACGCACCCTACGAGCAGTACTTC. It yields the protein CASSKDAPYEQYF.

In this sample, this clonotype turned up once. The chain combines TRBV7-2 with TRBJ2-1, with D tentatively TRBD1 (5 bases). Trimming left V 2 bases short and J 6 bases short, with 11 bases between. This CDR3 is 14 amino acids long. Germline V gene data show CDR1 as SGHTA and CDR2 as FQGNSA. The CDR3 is CASSLRGDGNEQFF. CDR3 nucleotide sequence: TGTGCCAGCAGCTTAAGGGGTGACGGCAATGAGCAGTTCTTC.

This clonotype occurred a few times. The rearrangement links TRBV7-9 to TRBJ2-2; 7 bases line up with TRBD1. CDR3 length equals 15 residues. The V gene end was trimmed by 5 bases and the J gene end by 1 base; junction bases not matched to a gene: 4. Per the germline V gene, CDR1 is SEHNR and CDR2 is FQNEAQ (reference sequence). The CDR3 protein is CASSARDRNTGELFF. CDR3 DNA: TGTGCCAGCAGCGCACGGGACAGGAACACCGGGGAGCTGTTTTTT.

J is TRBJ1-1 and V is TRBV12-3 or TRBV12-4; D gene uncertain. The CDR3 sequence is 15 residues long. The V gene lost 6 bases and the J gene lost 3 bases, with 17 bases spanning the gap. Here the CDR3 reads CASSGRHSAHTEAFF. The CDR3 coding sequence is TGTGCCAGCAGCGGCAGGCACTCCGCCCACACTGAAGCTTTCTTT.

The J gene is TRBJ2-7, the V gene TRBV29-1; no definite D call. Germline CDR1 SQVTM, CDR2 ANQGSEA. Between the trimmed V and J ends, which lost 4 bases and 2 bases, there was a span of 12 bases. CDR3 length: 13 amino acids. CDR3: CSVGAAAAYEQYF. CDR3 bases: TGCAGCGTTGGTGCCGCGGCTGCCTACGAGCAGTACTTC.

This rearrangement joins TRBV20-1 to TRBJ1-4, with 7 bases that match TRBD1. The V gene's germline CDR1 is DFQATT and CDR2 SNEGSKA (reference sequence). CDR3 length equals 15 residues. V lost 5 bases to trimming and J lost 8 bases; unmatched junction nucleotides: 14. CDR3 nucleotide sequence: TGCAGTGCTCCACTAAACAGGGGAGTTAAGGAAAAACTGTTTTTT. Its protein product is CSAPLNRGVKEKLFF.

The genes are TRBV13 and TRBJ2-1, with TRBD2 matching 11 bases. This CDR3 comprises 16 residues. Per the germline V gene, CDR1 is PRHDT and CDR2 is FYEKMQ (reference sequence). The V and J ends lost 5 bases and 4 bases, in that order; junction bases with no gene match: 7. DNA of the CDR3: TGTGCCAGCAGCCTCCTCCTAGCGGGGGGTTACAATGAGCAGTTCTTC. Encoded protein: CASSLLLAGGYNEQFF.

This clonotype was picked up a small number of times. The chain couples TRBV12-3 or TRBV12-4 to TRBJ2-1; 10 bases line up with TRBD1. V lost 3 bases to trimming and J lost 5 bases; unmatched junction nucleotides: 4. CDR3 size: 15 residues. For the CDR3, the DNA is TGTGCCAGCAGTTTTCGGACAGGGGGAAACAATGAGCAGTTCTTC. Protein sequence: CASSFRTGGNNEQFF.

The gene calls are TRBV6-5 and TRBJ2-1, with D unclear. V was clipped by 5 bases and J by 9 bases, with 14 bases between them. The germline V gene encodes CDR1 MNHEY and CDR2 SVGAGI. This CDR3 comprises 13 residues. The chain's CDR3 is CASSDWTGAEQFF. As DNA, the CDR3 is TGTGCCAGCAGTGACTGGACGGGCGCTGAGCAGTTCTTC.

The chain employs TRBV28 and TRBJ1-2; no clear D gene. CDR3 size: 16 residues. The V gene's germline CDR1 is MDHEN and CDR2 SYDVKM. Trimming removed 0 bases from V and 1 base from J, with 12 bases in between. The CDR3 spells CASSLWKGMGNYGYTF. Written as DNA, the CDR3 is TGTGCCAGCAGTTTATGGAAAGGGATGGGTAACTATGGCTACACCTTC.

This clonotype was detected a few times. The CDR3 sequence is CASSPQGQDNEQFF. The CDR3 region has the DNA TGCGCCAGCAGCCCCCAAGGACAGGACAATGAGCAGTTCTTC. J is TRBJ2-1 and V is TRBV5-1, with 7 nucleotides matching TRBD1. J gave up 5 bases and V 4 bases, and 6 bases lay outside the gene matches. Germline loops: CDR1 SGHRS, CDR2 YFSETQ. This CDR3 is 14 amino acids long.

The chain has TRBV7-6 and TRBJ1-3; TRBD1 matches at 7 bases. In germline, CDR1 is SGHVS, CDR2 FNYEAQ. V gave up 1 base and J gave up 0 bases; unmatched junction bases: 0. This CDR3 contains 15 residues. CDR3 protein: CASSLDRGSGNTIYF. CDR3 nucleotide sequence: TGTGCCAGCAGCTTAGACAGGGGCTCTGGAAACACCATATATTTT.

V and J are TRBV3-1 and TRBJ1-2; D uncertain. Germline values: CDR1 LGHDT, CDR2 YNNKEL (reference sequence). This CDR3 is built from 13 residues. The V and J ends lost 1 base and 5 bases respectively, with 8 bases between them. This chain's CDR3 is CASSQVGEYGYTF. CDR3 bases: TGTGCCAGCAGCCAAGTCGGCGAATATGGCTACACCTTC.

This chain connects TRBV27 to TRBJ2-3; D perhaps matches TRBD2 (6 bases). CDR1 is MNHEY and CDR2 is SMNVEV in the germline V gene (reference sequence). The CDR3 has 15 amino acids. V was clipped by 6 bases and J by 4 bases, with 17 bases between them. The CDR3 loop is CASSYGGALADTQYF. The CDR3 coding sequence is TGTGCCAGCAGCTACGGCGGGGCGCTCGCAGATACGCAGTATTTT.

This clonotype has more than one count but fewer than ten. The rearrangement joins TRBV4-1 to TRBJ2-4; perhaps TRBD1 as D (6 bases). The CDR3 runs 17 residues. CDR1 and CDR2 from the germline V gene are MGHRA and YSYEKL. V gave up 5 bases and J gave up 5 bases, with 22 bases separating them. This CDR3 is CASSFIRAWGPENIQYF. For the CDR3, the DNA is TGCGCCAGCAGCTTCATACGGGCGTGGGGGCCGGAAAACATTCAGTACTTC.

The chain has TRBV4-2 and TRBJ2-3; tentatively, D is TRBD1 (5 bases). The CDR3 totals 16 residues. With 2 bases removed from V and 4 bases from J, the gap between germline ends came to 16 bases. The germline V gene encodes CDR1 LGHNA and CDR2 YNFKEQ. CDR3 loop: CASSQLGQAHADTQYF. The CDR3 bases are TGTGCCAGCAGCCAACTGGGGCAGGCCCACGCAGATACGCAGTATTTT.